This is a list of T cell receptor beta chains from one sample in a study of CD8 T cells in Susac syndrome. Each CDR3 protein gets one entry after TCRdb re-called the immunoSEQ multiplex PCR reads with MiXCR. The repertoire holds about 430,000 distinct CDR3 sequences, with more than 80% as singletons. The sample comprised CD8+ T cells from PBMCs. Source of these receptors: a human donor with multiple sclerosis. Each CDR3 is given with its conserved first and last residue. Each record gives: J gene, clone size, V gene, D gene, CDR3 protein, CDR3 DNA. A D gene is named only where the DNA matches it firmly. The size field is filled for only some rows; it gives once, few, many or a size class.

TRBJ2-7 | - | TRBV5-4 | TRBD2 | CASSPWGGMGPEQYF | TGTGCCAGCAGCCCCTGGGGGGGAATGGGTCCCGAGCAGTACTTC
TRBJ2-3 | - | TRBV24-1 | TRBD1 | CATSDLGQGPPYPTQYF | TGTGCCACCAGTGATTTGGGACAGGGGCCGCCATATCCTACGCAGTATTTT
TRBJ1-2 | - | TRBV7-9 | - | CASSPPYGYTF | TGTGCCAGCAGCCCCCCCTATGGCTACACCTTC
TRBJ1-1 | - | TRBV6-5 | - | CASSLTKTQVNTEAFF | TGTGCCAGCAGTTTGACAAAAACACAGGTGAACACTGAAGCTTTCTTT
TRBJ2-1 | - | TRBV19 | - | CASRVSNEQFF | TGTGCCAGTAGGGTTTCGAATGAGCAGTTCTTC
TRBJ1-6 | once | TRBV2 | TRBD1 | CASSRTGGEGTPLHF | TGTGCCAGCAGCCGGACAGGGGGCGAAGGGACACCCCTCCACTTT
TRBJ1-1 | - | TRBV20-1 | - | CSARDSRTGTHTEAFF | TGCAGTGCTAGAGATTCTAGGACGGGCACCCACACTGAAGCTTTCTTT
TRBJ2-1 | - | TRBV6-1 | - | CASSEALEQFF | TGTGCCAGCAGTGAAGCGCTTGAGCAGTTCTTC
TRBJ2-1 | - | TRBV12-5 | TRBD2 | CASGFLLSGREGNEQFF | TGTGCTAGTGGTTTTTTGCTAAGCGGGAGGGAGGGCAATGAGCAGTTCTTC
TRBJ2-7 | - | TRBV7-9 | - | CASSFNPGEQYF | TGTGCCAGCAGCTTCAACCCGGGCGAGCAGTACTTC
TRBJ1-1 | once | TRBV5-6 | TRBD1 | CASRGGQGARRTEAFF | TGTGCCAGCAGAGGAGGACAGGGGGCGAGGAGGACTGAAGCTTTCTTT
TRBJ2-7 | once | TRBV20-1 | TRBD2 | CSARDALAGESYEQYF | TGCAGTGCTAGAGATGCACTAGCGGGAGAGAGCTACGAGCAGTACTTC
TRBJ1-2 | - | TRBV20-1 | - | CSAPIPPGDGYTF | TGCAGTGCTCCAATACCCCCAGGGGATGGCTACACCTTC
TRBJ2-7 | - | TRBV5-6 | - | CASSLAGFLYEQYF | TGTGCCAGCAGCTTGGCAGGGTTTCTCTACGAGCAGTACTTC
TRBJ2-4 | - | TRBV2 | TRBD1 | CASSGQGVAKNIQYF | TGTGCCAGCAGTGGACAGGGGGTTGCCAAAAACATTCAGTACTTC
TRBJ2-2 | - | TRBV30 | - | CAWTEFTGELFF | TGTGCCTGGACAGAGTTCACCGGGGAGCTGTTTTTT
TRBJ2-1 | - | TRBV12-3/TRBV12-4 | - | CASSPNNNEQFF | TGTGCCAGCAGTCCGAATAATAATGAGCAGTTCTTC
TRBJ2-2 | - | TRBV19 | - | CASNQQIGEPFF | TGTGCCAGTAATCAGCAAATCGGGGAGCCGTTTTTT